This entry lists 8 T cell receptor beta chains sequenced from one sample in a study of vaccination effects on CD4 cells after COVID-19. After less than 11 days in culture, the CD4+ T cells were isolated. Vaccine administered to participants consisted of two doses of either BNT162b2 or mRNA-1273. No antigens are known for them. Profiling relied on immunoSEQ multiplex PCR, and the TCRdb table lists in-frame clones only, not all of them. The sample lists about 73,000 clones, approximately 73% occurring once. Sequencing used CD4+ T cells from PBMCs cultured without peptide, obtained after COVID-19 vaccination. The source of these receptors is a human donor who received a COVID-19 vaccine.

The J gene is TRBJ2-7, the V gene TRBV18; D is uncertain. Looked up from germline, CDR1 is KGHSH and CDR2 is LQKENI. The CDR3 is 14 amino acids. V dropped 2 bases and J dropped 5 bases, with 13 bases sitting between them. CDR3 in amino acids: CASSPSDRSHEQYV. DNA of the CDR3: TGTGCCAGCTCACCATCCGACCGTTCCCACGAGCAGTACGTC.

The chain links TRBV28 to TRBJ2-7; 9 nucleotides agree with TRBD1. V lost 7 bases and J lost 3; bases outside the gene matches: 7. The CDR3 consists of 14 residues. Germline V gene sequence: CDR1 MDHEN, CDR2 SYDVKM. The CDR3 reads CASNRDRVGYEQYV. In nucleotides, the CDR3 is TGTGCCAGCAATCGGGACAGGGTGGGCTACGAGCAGTACGTC.

This clone was detected once. The V gene is TRBV3-1 (or the pseudogene TRBV3-2), the J gene TRBJ1-2; 7 bases map to TRBD1. CDR1 LGHDT and CDR2 YNNKEL come from the germline V gene (reference sequence). CDR3 length equals 15 residues. The V segment lost 1 base and the J segment 2 bases; nucleotides outside the gene matches: 4. CDR3 in DNA: TGTGCCAGCAGCCAAGGGGACAGAGCGAACTATGGCTACACCTTC. As protein: CASSQGDRANYGYTF.

The chain links TRBV5-1 to TRBJ1-1; no clear D gene. The germline CDR1 and CDR2 sequences are SGHRS and YFSETQ. V was trimmed by 0 bases and J by 4 bases, leaving 10 bases between them. This CDR3 spans 14 amino acids. The CDR3 spells CASSLEPGFTEAFF. The CDR3 coding sequence is TGCGCCAGCAGCTTGGAGCCTGGGTTCACTGAAGCTTTCTTT.

The J gene is TRBJ1-1, the V gene TRBV29-1; a weak D match, TRBD1 (5 bases). V gave up 7 bases and J gave up 3 bases, with 9 bases separating them. The CDR3 sequence is 11 residues long. CDR1 and CDR2 (germline): SQVTM, ANQGSEA. CDR3 nucleotides: TGCAGCGCTCGCAGGGACACTGAAGCTTTCTTT. This gives the protein CSARRDTEAFF.

The chain is built from TRBV7-2 and TRBJ1-4, with D maybe TRBD1 (6 bases). Looked up from germline, CDR1 is SGHTA and CDR2 is FQGNSA. V lost 5 bases and J 4 bases, leaving 14 bases between the germline ends. CDR3 length: 15 residues. Here the CDR3 reads CASSKNRVDNEKLFF. For the CDR3, the DNA is TGTGCCAGCAGCAAGAACAGGGTGGATAATGAAAAACTGTTTTTT.

The sample holds one count of this clone. The J gene is TRBJ2-3, the V gene TRBV6-2 or TRBV6-3, with D maybe TRBD1 (6 bases). CDR3 length: 14 amino acids. Germline-derived CDR1 and CDR2 are MNHEY and SVGEGT. Trimming cost V 2 bases and J 5 bases, with 11 bases left between them. Here the CDR3 reads CASSYRRGVDTQYF. CDR3 bases: TGTGCCAGCAGTTACCGCAGGGGAGTAGATACGCAGTATTTT.

The table lists this clone with a few counts. This sequence joins TRBV5-1 and TRBJ1-2, with a possible D match to TRBD1 (5 bases). Germline V lookup: CDR1 SGHRS, CDR2 YFSETQ. V was cut by 4 bases and J by 8 bases, with 21 bases left in between. CDR3 length equals 15 residues. CDR3 sequence reads: CASSPGHAQPRGYTF. As DNA, the CDR3 is TGCGCCAGCAGCCCCGGACACGCCCAACCTCGAGGCTACACCTTC.